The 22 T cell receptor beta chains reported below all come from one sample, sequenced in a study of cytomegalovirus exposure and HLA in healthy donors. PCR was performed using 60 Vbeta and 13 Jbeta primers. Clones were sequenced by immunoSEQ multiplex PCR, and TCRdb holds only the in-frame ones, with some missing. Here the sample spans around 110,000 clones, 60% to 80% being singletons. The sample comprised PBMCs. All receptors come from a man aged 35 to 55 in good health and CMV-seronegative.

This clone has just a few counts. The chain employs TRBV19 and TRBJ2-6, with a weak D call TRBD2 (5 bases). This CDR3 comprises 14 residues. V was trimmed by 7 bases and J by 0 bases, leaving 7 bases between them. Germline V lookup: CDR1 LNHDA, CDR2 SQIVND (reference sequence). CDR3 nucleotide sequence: TGTGCCAGTATGAGGGCCTCTGGGGCCAACGTCCTGACTTTC. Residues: CASMRASGANVLTF.

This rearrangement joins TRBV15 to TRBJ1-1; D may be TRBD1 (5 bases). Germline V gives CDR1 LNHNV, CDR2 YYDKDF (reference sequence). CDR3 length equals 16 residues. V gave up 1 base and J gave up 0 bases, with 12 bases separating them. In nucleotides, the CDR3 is TGTGCCACCAGCAGAGGAGGAGGGGCCCTGAACACTGAAGCTTTCTTT. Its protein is CATSRGGGALNTEAFF.

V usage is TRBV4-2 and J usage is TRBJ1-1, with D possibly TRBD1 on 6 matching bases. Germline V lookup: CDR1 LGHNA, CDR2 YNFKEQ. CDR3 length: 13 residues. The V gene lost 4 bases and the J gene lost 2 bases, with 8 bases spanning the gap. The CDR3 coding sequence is TGTGCCAGCAGCCCACAGGGAAACACTGAAGCTTTCTTT. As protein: CASSPQGNTEAFF.

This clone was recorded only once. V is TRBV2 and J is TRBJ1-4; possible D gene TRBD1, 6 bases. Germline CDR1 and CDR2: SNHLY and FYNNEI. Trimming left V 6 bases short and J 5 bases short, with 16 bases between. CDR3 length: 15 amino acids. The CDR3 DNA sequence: TGTGCCAGCAGGCCTCAACAGGGTTGGAATGAAAAACTGTTTTTT. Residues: CASRPQQGWNEKLFF.

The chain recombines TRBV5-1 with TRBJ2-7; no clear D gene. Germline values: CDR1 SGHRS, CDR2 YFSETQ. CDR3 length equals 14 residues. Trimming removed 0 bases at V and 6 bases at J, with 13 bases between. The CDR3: CASSLDRPLGEQYF. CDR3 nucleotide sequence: TGCGCCAGCAGCTTGGACAGACCCCTGGGCGAGCAGTACTTC.

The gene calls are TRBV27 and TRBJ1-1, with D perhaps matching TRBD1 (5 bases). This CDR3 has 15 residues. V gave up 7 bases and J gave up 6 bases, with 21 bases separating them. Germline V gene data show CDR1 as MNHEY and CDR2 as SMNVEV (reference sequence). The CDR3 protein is CASNPFAGFNAEAFF. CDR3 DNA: TGTGCCAGCAACCCCTTCGCAGGGTTTAACGCTGAAGCTTTCTTT.

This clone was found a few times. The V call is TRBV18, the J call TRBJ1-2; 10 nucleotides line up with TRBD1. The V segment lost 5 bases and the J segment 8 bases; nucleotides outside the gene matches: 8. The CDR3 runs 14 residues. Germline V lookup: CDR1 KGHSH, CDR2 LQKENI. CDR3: CASSMGQGPRGYTF. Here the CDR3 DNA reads TGTGCCAGCTCAATGGGACAGGGGCCCAGAGGCTACACCTTC.

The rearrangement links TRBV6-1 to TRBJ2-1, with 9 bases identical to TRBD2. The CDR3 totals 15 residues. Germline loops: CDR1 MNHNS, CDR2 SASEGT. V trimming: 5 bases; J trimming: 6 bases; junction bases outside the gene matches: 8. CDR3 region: CASSIAGDWFNEQFF. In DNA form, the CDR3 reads TGTGCCAGCAGTATAGCGGGGGACTGGTTCAATGAGCAGTTCTTC.

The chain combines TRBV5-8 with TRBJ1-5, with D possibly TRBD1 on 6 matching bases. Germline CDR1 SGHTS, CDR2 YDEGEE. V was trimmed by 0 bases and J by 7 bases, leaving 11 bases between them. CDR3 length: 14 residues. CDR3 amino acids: CASSLEAGEQPQHF. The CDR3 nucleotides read TGTGCCAGCAGCTTGGAGGCAGGGGAACAGCCCCAGCATTTT.

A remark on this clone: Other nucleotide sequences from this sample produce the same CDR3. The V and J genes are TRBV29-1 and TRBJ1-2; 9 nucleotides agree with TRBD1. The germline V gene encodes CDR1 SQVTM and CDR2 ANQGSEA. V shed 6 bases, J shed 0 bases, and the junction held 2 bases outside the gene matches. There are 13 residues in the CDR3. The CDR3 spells CSVDRGTNYGYTF. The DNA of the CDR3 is TGCAGCGTAGACAGGGGGACTAACTATGGCTACACCTTC. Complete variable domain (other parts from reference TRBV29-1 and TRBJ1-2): SAVISQKPSRDICQRGTSLTIQCQVDSQVTMMFWYRQQPGQSLTLIATANQGSEATYESGFVIDKFPISRPNLTFSTLTVSNMSPEDSSIYLCSVDRGTNYGYTFGSGTRLTVV.

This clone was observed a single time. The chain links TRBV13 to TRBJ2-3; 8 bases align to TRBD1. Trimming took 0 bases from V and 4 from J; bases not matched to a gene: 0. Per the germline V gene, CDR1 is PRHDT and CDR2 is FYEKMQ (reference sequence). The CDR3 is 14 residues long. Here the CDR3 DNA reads TGTGCCAGCAGCTTAGGGACAGGGGCAGATACGCAGTATTTT. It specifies CASSLGTGADTQYF.

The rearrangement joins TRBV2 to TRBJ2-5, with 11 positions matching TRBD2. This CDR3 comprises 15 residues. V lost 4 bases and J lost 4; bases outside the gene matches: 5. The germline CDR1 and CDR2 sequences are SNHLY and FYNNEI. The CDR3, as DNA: TGTGCCAGCAGTGCACTAGCGGGGGTCGGAGAGACCCAGTACTTC. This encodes CASSALAGVGETQYF.

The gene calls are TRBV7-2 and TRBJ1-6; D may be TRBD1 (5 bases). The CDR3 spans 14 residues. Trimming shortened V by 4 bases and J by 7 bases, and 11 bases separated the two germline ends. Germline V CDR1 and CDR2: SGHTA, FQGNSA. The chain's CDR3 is CASSWGGNNSPLHF. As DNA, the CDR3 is TGTGCCAGCAGCTGGGGGGGGAACAATTCACCCCTCCACTTT.

CDR3 in amino acids: CSVGDPLGTLSSYEQYF. In DNA, the CDR3 is TGCAGCGTTGGGGACCCCTTAGGGACACTGAGCTCCTACGAGCAGTACTTC. V gene TRBV29-1 combines with J gene TRBJ2-7; possible D gene TRBD1, 6 bases. The length of the CDR3 is 17 residues. The germline V gene encodes CDR1 SQVTM and CDR2 ANQGSEA. Trimming removed 4 bases at V and 0 bases at J, with 22 bases between.

CDR3 region: CSVGTRGQGEWGPQLYGYTF. In DNA, the CDR3 is TGCAGCGTTGGGACTCGTGGACAGGGCGAGTGGGGACCTCAGCTCTATGGCTACACCTTC. The gene calls are TRBV29-1 and TRBJ1-2; the match to TRBD1 covers 8 bases. This CDR3 has 20 residues. J gave up 4 bases and V 4 bases, and 26 bases lay outside the gene matches. The germline V gene encodes CDR1 SQVTM and CDR2 ANQGSEA.

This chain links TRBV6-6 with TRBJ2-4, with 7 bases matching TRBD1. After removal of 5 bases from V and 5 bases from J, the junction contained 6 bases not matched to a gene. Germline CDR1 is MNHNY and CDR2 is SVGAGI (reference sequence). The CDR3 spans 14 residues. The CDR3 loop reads CASSKQGSQNIQYF. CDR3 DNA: TGTGCCAGCAGTAAACAGGGGAGCCAAAACATTCAGTACTTC.

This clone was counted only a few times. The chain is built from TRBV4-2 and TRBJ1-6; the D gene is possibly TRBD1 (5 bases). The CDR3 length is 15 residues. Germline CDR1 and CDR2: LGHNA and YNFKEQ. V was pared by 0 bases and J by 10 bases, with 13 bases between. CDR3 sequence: CASSQDPQGLSPLHF. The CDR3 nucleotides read TGTGCCAGCAGCCAAGATCCGCAGGGCTTGTCACCCCTCCACTTT.

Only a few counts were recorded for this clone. In nucleotides, the CDR3 is TGTGCCAGCAGCCCAGGCAGGGTAGGGGATAATTCACCCCTCCACTTT. It translates to CASSPGRVGDNSPLHF. The chain carries TRBV7-9 and TRBJ1-6, with a weak D call TRBD1 (5 bases). Germline assignment: CDR1 SEHNR and CDR2 FQNEAQ (reference sequence). Trimming cost V 5 bases and J 5 bases, with 16 bases left between them. The CDR3 runs to 16 residues.

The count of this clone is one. This CDR3 reads CASSFGAGEQYF. The DNA for the CDR3 is TGTGCCAGCAGTTTTGGGGCAGGCGAGCAGTACTTC. The rearrangement links TRBV27 to TRBJ2-7, with a possible D match to TRBD1 (5 bases). V was pared by 3 bases and J by 6 bases, with 9 bases between. This CDR3 region has 12 residues. Germline assignment: CDR1 MNHEY and CDR2 SMNVEV (reference sequence).

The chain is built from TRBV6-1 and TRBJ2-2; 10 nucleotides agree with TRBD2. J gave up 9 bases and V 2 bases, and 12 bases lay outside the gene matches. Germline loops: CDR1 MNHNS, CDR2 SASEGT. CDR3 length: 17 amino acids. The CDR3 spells CASSESSGGRGLWELFF. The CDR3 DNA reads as TGTGCCAGCAGTGAATCTAGCGGGGGCCGCGGTTTATGGGAGCTGTTTTTT.

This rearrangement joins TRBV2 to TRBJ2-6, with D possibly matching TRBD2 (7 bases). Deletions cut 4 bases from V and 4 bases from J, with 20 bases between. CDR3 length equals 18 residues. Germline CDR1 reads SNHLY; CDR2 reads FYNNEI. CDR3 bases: TGTGCCAGCAGTGGACCGGGGAGGGGGGGGCCCGGGGCCAACGTCCTGACTTTC. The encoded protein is CASSGPGRGGPGANVLTF.

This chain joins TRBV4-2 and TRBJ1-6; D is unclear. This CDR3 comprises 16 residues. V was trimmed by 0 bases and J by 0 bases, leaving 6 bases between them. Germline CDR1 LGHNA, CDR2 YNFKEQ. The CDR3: CASSQDGSSYNSPLHF. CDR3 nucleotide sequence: TGTGCCAGCAGCCAAGACGGGAGCTCCTATAATTCACCCCTCCACTTT.